This section outlines one T cell receptor (beta chain) sequence together with its context. Its antigen is not identified. Genomic DNA acted as the template from which TCR beta VDJ combination and CDR3 sequence profiling were carried out. A single record per CDR3 protein comes from TCRdb applying MiXCR to the reads. The sample includes roughly 180,000 distinct CDR3 sequences, over 60% of them seen just once. The CDR3 contains 16 residues. Germline CDR1 SGDLS, CDR2 YYNGEE. Unmatched junction bases numbered 2, after V lost 3 bases and J lost 0 bases. These data are taken from a study of CD8+CD57+ T cells in acquired aplastic anemia. About the research overall: Sorted CD4+ and CD8+ cells yielded DNA averaging around 3.2 ug.

Study conclusions and caveats: Patients had twenty-nine CD8+ CDR3 sequences in common with controls (the shared set). Patients versus controls showed no significant CD8+ Simpson's diversity difference.

The rearrangement joins TRBV9 to TRBJ2-2, with 10 bases identical to TRBD2. The TCR comes from a human donor with severe aplastic anemia or a healthy control (not recorded which). Material for sequencing was sorted CD4+, CD8+, or CD8+CD57+ T cells (not recorded which) from PBMCs. CDR3 bases: TGTGCCAGCAGCGCGACTAGCGGGCCGAACACCGGGGAGCTGTTTTTT. It specifies CASSATSGPNTGELFF.